This record looks at one TCR beta chain sequence and its context. Other DNA sequences in this specimen translate into the identical CDR3. This entry comes from a study of cytomegalovirus exposure and HLA in healthy donors. PCR employed 60 Vbeta and 13 Jbeta primers. The assay was immunoSEQ multiplex PCR, and TCRdb's table has in-frame clones only and misses some. Of roughly 110,000 clones detected, roughly four fifths appear once; the ten largest clones hold more than 2.5%. The sample was PBMCs. This receptor was obtained from a male donor in good health and CMV-seropositive.

CDR3 coding DNA: TGTGCCAGCAGCCTACTAGCGGGGGGTCAAGAGACCCAGTACTTC. It codes for CASSLLAGGQETQYF. The chain combines TRBV28 with TRBJ2-5; 12 bases are a match to TRBD2. The CDR3 sequence is 15 residues long. Germline-derived CDR1 and CDR2 are MDHEN and SYDVKM. Losses at the gene ends were 6 bases for V and 2 bases for J; bases not matched to a gene: 4.